A selection of T cell receptor beta chains follows, all from one sample in a study of blood T cell repertoires in COVID-19. Assay used: immunoSEQ multiplex PCR; TCRdb lists only in-frame clones, some missing. The sample shows 350,000 to 450,000 clones, approximately 90% of them seen only once. The sequencing input was PBMCs or T cells enriched from blood (not recorded which). The receptors originated from a man aged 25-40 years who had recovered from COVID-19. Each CDR3 is given with its conserved first and last residue. D genes are given only for firm matches. Size values are once, few and many counts, or a class for expanded clones, and some rows have none.

clone_size,d_call,j_call,v_call,cdr3_aa,cdr3_nt
few,.,TRBJ1-1,TRBV5-4,CASSLQGLEAFF,TGTGCCAGCAGCCTCCAGGGCCTTGAAGCTTTCTTT
.,.,TRBJ2-1,TRBV7-8,CASSLAGRIYNEQFF,TGTGCCAGCAGCTTAGCGGGGCGGATCTACAATGAGCAGTTCTTC
.,TRBD1,TRBJ1-1,TRBV5-1,CASSRQTGFITEAFF,TGCGCCAGCAGCCGCCAGACAGGGTTTATCACTGAAGCTTTCTTT
.,TRBD1,TRBJ2-3,TRBV28,CASSLGDRADTQYF,TGTGCCAGCAGTTTAGGTGACAGGGCAGATACGCAGTATTTT
.,.,TRBJ1-1,TRBV6-5,CASSYSQGVTEAFF,TGTGCCAGCAGTTACTCACAGGGAGTAACTGAAGCTTTCTTT
.,.,TRBJ1-2,TRBV9,CASSGQRHERNYGYTF,TGTGCCAGCAGCGGACAGCGCCACGAGAGAAACTATGGCTACACCTTC
.,TRBD1,TRBJ1-5,TRBV4-2,CASSQEAGDGTGVRQPQHF,TGTGCCAGCAGCCAAGAGGCGGGTGACGGGACAGGGGTTCGGCAGCCCCAGCATTTT
.,TRBD1,TRBJ1-5,TRBV18,CASSPADRDYQPQHF,TGTGCCAGCTCGCCTGCCGACAGGGACTATCAGCCCCAGCATTTT
.,TRBD1,TRBJ2-7,TRBV28,CASSPGQDFGEQYF,TGTGCCAGCAGCCCCGGACAGGATTTTGGCGAGCAGTACTTC
.,.,TRBJ1-1,TRBV10-3,CANLRWSRTKYNTEAFF,TGTGCCAACCTAAGGTGGTCCAGGACAAAATACAACACTGAAGCTTTCTTT
.,.,TRBJ1-4,TRBV5-1,CASSLTPGPEKLFF,TGCGCCAGCAGCTTGACCCCGGGTCCCGAAAAACTGTTTTTT
.,.,TRBJ2-7,TRBV28,CASSLQGGEQYF,TGTGCCAGCAGTCTACAGGGTGGCGAGCAGTACTTC
.,.,TRBJ1-5,TRBV6-5,CATQGWSNQPQHF,TGTGCCACACAGGGTTGGAGCAATCAGCCCCAGCATTTT
.,TRBD1,TRBJ1-2,TRBV27,CASGQGANYGYTF,TGTGCCAGTGGACAGGGGGCGAACTATGGCTACACCTTC
.,.,TRBJ2-7,TRBV5-6,CASSFSSAYEQYF,TGTGCCAGCAGCTTTTCTAGCGCCTACGAGCAGTACTTC
.,TRBD1,TRBJ1-6,TRBV20-1,CSASSGQGYNSPLHF,TGCAGTGCTAGTTCGGGACAGGGGTATAATTCACCCCTCCACTTT
.,TRBD2,TRBJ2-5,TRBV2,CASSERASGQETQYF,TGTGCCAGCAGTGAAAGGGCTAGCGGACAAGAGACCCAGTACTTC
.,.,TRBJ1-5,TRBV19,CASSPDMRGTWEEYSNQPQHF,TGTGCCAGTAGTCCCGACATGAGGGGCACGTGGGAGGAATATAGCAATCAGCCCCAGCATTTT
few,TRBD1,TRBJ2-7,TRBV7-2,CASSLVGQVTYEQYF,TGTGCCAGCAGCTTAGTGGGACAGGTGACCTACGAGCAGTACTTC
.,.,TRBJ2-1,TRBV6-4,CASSVGGREQFF,TGTGCCAGCAGCGTTGGTGGCCGTGAGCAGTTCTTC
.,TRBD1,TRBJ2-7,TRBV4-1,CASSLGQVDYEQYF,TGCGCCAGCAGCCTCGGACAGGTAGACTACGAGCAGTACTTC
.,.,TRBJ2-2,TRBV19,CASRPGTGTGELFF,TGTGCCAGTAGGCCGGGAACGGGCACCGGGGAGCTGTTTTTT
.,TRBD2,TRBJ2-3,TRBV9,CASSFTTSVRDTQYF,TGTGCCAGCAGCTTCACGACTAGCGTTAGAGATACGCAGTATTTT
.,TRBD1,TRBJ2-2,TRBV2,CASSVWGQGGGELFF,TGTGCCAGCAGTGTTTGGGGACAGGGCGGCGGGGAGCTGTTTTTT
.,TRBD1,TRBJ2-5,TRBV2,CASSDWGQGARETQYF,TGTGCCAGCAGTGATTGGGGTCAGGGGGCACGAGAGACCCAGTACTTC
.,.,TRBJ2-1,TRBV7-8,CASSLLESYNEQFF,TGTGCCAGCAGCTTACTAGAGTCCTACAATGAGCAGTTCTTC
.,TRBD1,TRBJ1-2,TRBV5-5,CASSPGTVGLGYTF,TGTGCCAGCAGCCCTGGGACAGTGGGGCTTGGCTACACCTTC
.,.,TRBJ1-1,TRBV10-3,CAIGDSAESNTEAFF,TGTGCCATCGGCGACAGTGCAGAGTCGAACACTGAAGCTTTCTTT
few,.,TRBJ1-6,TRBV19,CASSIRGAQSSYNSPLHF,TGTGCCAGTAGTATACGTGGGGCCCAAAGCTCCTATAATTCACCCCTCCACTTT
once,TRBD1,TRBJ1-1,TRBV14,CASSPGQGFEAFF,TGTGCCAGCAGCCCGGGACAGGGGTTTGAAGCTTTCTTT
once,.,TRBJ2-7,TRBV12-3/TRBV12-4,CASSFRVIDEQYF,TGTGCCAGCAGTTTCAGGGTAATCGACGAGCAGTACTTC
.,TRBD1,TRBJ1-3,TRBV4-1,CASSQLRSPGGIGNTIYF,TGCGCCAGCAGCCAGCTAAGGAGTCCAGGGGGGATTGGAAACACCATATATTTT